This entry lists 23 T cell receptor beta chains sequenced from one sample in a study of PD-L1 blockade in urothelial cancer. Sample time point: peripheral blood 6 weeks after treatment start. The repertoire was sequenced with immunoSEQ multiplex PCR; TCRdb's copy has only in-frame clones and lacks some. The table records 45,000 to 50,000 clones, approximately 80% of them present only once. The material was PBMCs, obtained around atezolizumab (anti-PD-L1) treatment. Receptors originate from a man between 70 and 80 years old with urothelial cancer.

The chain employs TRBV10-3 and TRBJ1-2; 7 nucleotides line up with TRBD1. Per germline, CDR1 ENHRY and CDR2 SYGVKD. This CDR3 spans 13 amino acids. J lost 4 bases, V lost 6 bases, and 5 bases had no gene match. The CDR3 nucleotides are TGTGCCATCAGCTTGACAGGGCCCTATGGCTACACCTTC. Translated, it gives CAISLTGPYGYTF.

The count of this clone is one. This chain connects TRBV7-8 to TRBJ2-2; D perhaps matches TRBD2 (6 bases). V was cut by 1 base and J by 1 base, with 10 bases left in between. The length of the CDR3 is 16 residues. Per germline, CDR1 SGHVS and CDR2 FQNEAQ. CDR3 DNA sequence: TGTGCCAGCAGCTTAGGTGGGAGGCTGAACACCGGGGAGCTGTTTTTT. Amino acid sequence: CASSLGGRLNTGELFF.

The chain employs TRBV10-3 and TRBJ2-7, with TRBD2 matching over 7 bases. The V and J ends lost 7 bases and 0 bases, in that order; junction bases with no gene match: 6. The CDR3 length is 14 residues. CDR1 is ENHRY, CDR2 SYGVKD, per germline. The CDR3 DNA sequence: TGTGCCATCAAGGGGAGGGACGGCTCCTACGAGCAGTACTTC. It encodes CAIKGRDGSYEQYF.

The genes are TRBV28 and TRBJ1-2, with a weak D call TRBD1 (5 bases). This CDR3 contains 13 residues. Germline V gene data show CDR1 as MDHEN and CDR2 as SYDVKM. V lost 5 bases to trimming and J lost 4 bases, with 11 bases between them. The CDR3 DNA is TGTGCCAGCAGTGGAGCGGGACTCTATGGCTACACCTTC. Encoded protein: CASSGAGLYGYTF.

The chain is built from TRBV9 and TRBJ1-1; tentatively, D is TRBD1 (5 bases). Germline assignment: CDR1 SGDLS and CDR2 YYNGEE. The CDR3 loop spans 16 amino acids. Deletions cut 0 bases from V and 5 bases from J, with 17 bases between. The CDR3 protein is CASSVGKGAIVTEAFF. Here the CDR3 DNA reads TGTGCCAGCAGCGTAGGGAAAGGGGCCATTGTGACTGAAGCTTTCTTT.

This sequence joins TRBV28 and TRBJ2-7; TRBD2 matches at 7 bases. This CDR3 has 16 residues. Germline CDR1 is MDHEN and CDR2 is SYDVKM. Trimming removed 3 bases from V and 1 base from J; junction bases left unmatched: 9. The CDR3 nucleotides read TGTGCCAGCAGTTTGGGAGGGATGGTAGGTTCCTACGAGCAGTACTTC. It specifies CASSLGGMVGSYEQYF. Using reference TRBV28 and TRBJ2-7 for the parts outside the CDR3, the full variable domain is DVKVTQSSRYLVKRTGEKVFLECVQDMDHENMFWYRQDPGLGLRLIYFSYDVKMKEKGDIPEGYSVSREKKERFSLILESASTNQTSMYLCASSLGGMVGSYEQYFGPGTRLTVT.

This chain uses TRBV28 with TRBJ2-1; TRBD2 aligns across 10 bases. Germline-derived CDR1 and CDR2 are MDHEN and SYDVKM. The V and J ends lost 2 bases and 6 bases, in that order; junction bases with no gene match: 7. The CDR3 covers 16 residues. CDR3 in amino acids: CASSLDGSGRANEQFF. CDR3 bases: TGTGCCAGCAGTTTAGATGGGAGCGGGAGGGCCAATGAGCAGTTCTTC.

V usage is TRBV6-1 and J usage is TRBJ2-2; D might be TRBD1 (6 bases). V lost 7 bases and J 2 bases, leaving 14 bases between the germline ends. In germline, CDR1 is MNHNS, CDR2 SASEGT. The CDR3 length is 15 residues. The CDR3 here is CASTIGTSNTGELFF. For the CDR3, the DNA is TGTGCCAGCACGATAGGGACATCAAACACCGGGGAGCTGTTTTTT.

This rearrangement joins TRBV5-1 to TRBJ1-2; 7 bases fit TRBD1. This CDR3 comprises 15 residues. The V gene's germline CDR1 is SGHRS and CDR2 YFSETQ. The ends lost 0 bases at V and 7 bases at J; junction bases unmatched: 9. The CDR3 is CASSLDTGEVSGYTF. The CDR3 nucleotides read TGCGCCAGCAGCTTGGATACAGGGGAGGTTTCTGGCTACACCTTC.

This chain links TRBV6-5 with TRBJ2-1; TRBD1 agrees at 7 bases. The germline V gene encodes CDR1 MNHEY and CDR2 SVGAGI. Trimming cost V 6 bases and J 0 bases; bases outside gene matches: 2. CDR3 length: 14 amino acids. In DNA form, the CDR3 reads TGTGCCAGCAGAGGGGGCCACTCCTACAATGAGCAGTTCTTC. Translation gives CASRGGHSYNEQFF.

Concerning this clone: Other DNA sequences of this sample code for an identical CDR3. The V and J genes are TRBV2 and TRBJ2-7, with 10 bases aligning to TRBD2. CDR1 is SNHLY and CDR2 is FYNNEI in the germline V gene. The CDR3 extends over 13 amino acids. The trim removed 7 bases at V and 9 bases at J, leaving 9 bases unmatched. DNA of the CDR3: TGTGCCAGCATCGGGACTAGCGCCGCCGGGCAGTACTTC. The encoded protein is CASIGTSAAGQYF.

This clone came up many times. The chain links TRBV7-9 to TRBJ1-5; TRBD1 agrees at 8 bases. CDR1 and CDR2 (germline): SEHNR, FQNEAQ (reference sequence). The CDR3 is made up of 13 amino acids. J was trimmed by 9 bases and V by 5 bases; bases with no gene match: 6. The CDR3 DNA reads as TGTGCCAGCAGCGAAACAGGGGGAGGGCCCCAGCATTTT. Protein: CASSETGGGPQHF.

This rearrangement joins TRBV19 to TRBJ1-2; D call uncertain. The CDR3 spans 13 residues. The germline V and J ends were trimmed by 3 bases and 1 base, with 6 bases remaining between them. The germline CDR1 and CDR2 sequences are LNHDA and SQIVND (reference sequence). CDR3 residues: CASSIGGNYGYTF. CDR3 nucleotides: TGTGCCAGTAGTATCGGCGGTAACTATGGCTACACCTTC. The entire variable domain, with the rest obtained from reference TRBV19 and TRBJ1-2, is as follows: DGGITQSPKYLFRKEGQNVTLSCEQNLNHDAMYWYRQDPGQGLRLIYYSQIVNDFQKGDIAEGYSVSREKKESFPLTVTSAQKNPTAFYLCASSIGGNYGYTFGSGTRLTVV.

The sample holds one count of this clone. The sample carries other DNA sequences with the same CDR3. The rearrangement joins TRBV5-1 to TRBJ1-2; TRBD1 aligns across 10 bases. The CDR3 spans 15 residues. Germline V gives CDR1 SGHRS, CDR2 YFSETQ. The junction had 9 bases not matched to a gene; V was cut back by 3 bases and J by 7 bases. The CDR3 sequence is CASSSVRDRGSGYTF. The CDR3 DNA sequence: TGCGCCAGCAGCTCGGTCAGGGACAGGGGCTCTGGCTACACCTTC.

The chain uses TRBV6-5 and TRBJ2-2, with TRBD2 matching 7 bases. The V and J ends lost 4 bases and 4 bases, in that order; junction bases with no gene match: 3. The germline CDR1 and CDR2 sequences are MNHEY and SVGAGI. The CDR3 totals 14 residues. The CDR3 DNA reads TGTGCCAGCAGTTCCACTAGCGCCACCGGGGAGCTGTTTTTT. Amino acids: CASSSTSATGELFF.

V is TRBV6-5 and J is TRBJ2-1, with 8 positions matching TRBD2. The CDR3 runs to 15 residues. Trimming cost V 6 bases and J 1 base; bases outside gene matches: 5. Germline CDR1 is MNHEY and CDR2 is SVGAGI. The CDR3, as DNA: TGTGCCAGCAGCCGTAGCGGGGCATCCTACAATGAGCAGTTCTTC. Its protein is CASSRSGASYNEQFF.

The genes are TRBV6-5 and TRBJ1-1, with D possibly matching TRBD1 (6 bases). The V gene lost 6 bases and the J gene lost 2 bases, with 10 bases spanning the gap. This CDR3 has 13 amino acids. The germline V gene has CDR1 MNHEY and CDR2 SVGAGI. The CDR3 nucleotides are TGTGCCAGCAGGTGGACAGATAACACTGAAGCTTTCTTT. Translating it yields CASRWTDNTEAFF.

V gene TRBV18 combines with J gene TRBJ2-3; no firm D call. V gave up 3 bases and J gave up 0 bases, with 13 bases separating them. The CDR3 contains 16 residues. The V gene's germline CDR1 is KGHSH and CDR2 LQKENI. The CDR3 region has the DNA TGTGCCAGCTCACCCCTTGAGGTCCCAAGCACAGATACGCAGTATTTT. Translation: CASSPLEVPSTDTQYF.

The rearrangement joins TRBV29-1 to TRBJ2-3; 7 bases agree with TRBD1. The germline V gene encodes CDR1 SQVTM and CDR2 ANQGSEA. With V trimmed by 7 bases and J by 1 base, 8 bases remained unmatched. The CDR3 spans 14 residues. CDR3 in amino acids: CSGSFGTGTDTQYF. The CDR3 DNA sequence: TGCAGCGGCTCCTTCGGGACAGGCACAGATACGCAGTATTTT.

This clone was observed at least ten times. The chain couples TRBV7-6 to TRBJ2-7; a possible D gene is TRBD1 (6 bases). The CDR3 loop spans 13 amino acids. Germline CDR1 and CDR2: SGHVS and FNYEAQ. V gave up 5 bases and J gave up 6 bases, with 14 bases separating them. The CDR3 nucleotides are TGTGCCAGCAGCCAACAGGGTTTTGGCGAGCAGTACTTC. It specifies CASSQQGFGEQYF.

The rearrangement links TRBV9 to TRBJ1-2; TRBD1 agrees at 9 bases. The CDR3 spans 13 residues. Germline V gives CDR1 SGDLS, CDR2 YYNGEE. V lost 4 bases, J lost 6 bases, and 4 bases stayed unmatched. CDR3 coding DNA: TGTGCCAGCAGCTCCTGGGACAGGGATGGCTACACCTTC. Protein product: CASSSWDRDGYTF.

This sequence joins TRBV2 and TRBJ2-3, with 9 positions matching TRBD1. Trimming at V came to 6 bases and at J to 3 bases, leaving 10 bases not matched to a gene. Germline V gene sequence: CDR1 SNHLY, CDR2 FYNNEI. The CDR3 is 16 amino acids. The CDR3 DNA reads TGTGCCAGCAGGGGGGGACAGGGAGCAGGGACAGATACGCAGTATTTT. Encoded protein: CASRGGQGAGTDTQYF.

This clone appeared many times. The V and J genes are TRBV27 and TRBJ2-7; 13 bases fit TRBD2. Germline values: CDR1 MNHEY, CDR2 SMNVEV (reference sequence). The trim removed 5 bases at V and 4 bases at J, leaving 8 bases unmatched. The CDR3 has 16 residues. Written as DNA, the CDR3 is TGTGCCAGCAGTCATCTCCCGGGACTAGCGGGATACGAGCAGTACTTC. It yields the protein CASSHLPGLAGYEQYF.